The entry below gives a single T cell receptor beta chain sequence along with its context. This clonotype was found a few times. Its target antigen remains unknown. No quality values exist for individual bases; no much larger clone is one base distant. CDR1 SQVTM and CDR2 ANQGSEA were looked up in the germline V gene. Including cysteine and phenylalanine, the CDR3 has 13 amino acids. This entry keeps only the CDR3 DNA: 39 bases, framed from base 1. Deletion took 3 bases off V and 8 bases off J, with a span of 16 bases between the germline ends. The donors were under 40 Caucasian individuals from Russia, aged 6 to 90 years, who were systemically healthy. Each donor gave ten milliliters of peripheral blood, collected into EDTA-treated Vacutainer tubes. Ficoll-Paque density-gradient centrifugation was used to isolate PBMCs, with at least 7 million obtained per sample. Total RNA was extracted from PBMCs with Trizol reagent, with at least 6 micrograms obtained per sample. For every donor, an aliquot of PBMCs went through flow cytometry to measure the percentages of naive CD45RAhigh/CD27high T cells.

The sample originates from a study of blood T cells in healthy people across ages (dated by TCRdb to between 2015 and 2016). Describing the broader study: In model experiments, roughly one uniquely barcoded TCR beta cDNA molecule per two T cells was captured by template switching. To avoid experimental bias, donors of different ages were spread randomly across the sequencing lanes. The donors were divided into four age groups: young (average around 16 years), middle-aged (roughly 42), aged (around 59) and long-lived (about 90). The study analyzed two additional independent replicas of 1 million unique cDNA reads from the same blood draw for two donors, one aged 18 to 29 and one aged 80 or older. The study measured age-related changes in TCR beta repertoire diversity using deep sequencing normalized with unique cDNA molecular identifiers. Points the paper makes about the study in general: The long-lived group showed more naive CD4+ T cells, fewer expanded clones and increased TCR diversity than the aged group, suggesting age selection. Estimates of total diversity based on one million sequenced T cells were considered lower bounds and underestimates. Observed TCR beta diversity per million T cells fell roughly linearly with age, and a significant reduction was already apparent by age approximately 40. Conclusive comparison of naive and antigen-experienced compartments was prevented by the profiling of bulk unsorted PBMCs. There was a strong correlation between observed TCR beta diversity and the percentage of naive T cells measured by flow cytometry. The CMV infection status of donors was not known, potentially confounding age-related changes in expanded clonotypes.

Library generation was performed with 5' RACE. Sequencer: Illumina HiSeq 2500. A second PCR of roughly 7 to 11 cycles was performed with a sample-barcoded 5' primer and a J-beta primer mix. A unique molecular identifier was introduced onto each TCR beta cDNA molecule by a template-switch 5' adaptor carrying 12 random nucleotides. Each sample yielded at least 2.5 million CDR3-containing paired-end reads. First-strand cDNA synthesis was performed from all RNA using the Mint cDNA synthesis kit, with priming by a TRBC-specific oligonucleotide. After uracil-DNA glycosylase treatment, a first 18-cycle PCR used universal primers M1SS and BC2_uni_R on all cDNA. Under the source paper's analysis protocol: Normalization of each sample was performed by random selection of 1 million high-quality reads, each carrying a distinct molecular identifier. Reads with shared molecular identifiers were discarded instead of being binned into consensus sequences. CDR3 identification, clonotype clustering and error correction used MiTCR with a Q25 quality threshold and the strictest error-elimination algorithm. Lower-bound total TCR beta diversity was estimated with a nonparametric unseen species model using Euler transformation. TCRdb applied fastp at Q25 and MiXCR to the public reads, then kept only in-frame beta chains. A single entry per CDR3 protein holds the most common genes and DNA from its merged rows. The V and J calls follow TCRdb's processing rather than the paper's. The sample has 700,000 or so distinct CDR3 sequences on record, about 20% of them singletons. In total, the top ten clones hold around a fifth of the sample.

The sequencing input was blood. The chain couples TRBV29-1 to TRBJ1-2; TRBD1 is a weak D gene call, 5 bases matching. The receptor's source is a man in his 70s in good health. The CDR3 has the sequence CSVESRGAGGYTF. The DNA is TGCAGCGTTGAGTCTCGAGGGGCAGGGGGCTACACCTTC. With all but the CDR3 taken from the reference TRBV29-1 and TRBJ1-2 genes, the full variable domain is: SAVISQKPSRDICQRGTSLTIQCQVDSQVTMMFWYRQQPGQSLTLIATANQGSEATYESGFVIDKFPISRPNLTFSTLTVSNMSPEDSSIYLCSVESRGAGGYTFGSGTRLTVV.